A single sample gave rise to the 14 T cell receptor beta chains below, sequenced in a study of blood T cells in healthy people across ages. The use of a sample-barcoded 5' primer and a J-beta primer mix characterized a second PCR of about 7 to 12 cycles. From the 5' RACE reads, TCRdb called clonotypes with MiXCR, one entry per CDR3 protein. Of 650,000 to 1,000,000 distinct CDR3 sequences listed, about 47% are singletons. The source material was blood. The receptor set was obtained from a man at least 80 years old in good health.

This clonotype was counted a few times. J is TRBJ2-2 and V is TRBV5-1; D remains ambiguous. The CDR3 covers 15 residues. Trimming pared 0 bases from V and 2 bases from J, leaving 8 bases between. Germline V gene lookup returns CDR1 SGHRS and CDR2 YFSETQ. CDR3 sequence (DNA): TGCGCCAGCAGCTTGGCGCTGGTCAACACCGGGGAGCTGTTTTTT. Protein sequence: CASSLALVNTGELFF. Using reference TRBV5-1 and TRBJ2-2 for the parts outside the CDR3, the full variable domain is KAGVTQTPRYLIKTRGQQVTLSCSPISGHRSVSWYQQTPGQGLQFLFEYFSETQRNKGNFPGRFSGRQFSNSRSEMNVSTLELGDSALYLCASSLALVNTGELFFGEGSRLTVL.

This rearrangement joins TRBV6-5 to TRBJ1-1; D uncertain. CDR1 is MNHEY, CDR2 SVGAGI, per germline. This CDR3 comprises 11 residues. Deletions cut 7 bases from V and 7 bases from J, with 10 bases between. CDR3 loop: CASTLEGEAFF. In nucleotides, the CDR3 is TGTGCCAGCACCCTGGAGGGTGAAGCTTTCTTT.

The chain recombines TRBV5-1 with TRBJ2-5; 9 bases fit TRBD1. This CDR3 spans 18 amino acids. Germline-derived CDR1 and CDR2 are SGHRS and YFSETQ. Trimming at V came to 1 base and at J to 7 bases, leaving 17 bases not matched to a gene. This CDR3 is CASSLRADVGTGSTTQYF. The DNA for the CDR3 is TGCGCCAGCAGCTTGCGGGCCGATGTTGGGACAGGGTCCACGACCCAGTACTTC.

This clonotype was counted only a few times. The chain joins TRBV5-4 to TRBJ2-1, with 12 bases aligning to TRBD2. The length of the CDR3 is 19 residues. Germline V gene lookup returns CDR1 SGHNT and CDR2 YYREEE (reference sequence). V lost 4 bases and J lost 4; bases outside the gene matches: 15. The CDR3 sequence: CASSPQLTSGRGGYNEQFF. The CDR3 DNA is TGTGCCAGCAGCCCCCAATTGACTAGCGGGAGAGGGGGTTACAATGAGCAGTTCTTC.

This clonotype was seen more than once but under ten times. The chain uses TRBV3-1 and TRBJ2-3; 13 nucleotides match TRBD2. This CDR3 contains 14 residues. Unmatched junction bases numbered 6, after V lost 5 bases and J lost 10 bases. CDR1 and CDR2 from the germline V gene are LGHDT and YNNKEL (reference sequence). The CDR3 DNA reads TGTGCCAGCAGCGACGGACTAGCGGGAGAGGCGCAGTATTTT. It is translated as CASSDGLAGEAQYF.

This CDR3 is CASSQDCRNNQPQHF. The CDR3 DNA reads as TGTGCCAGCAGCCAAGATTGCAGGAACAATCAGCCCCAGCATTTT. V usage is TRBV3-1 and J usage is TRBJ1-5; D gene uncertain. V lost 0 bases to trimming and J lost 3 bases, with 9 bases between them. The CDR3 is 15 residues long. Per the germline V gene, CDR1 is LGHDT and CDR2 is YNNKEL (reference sequence).

The J gene is TRBJ2-5, the V gene TRBV28; the D gene could be TRBD1 or TRBD2 (5 bases each). The last part of the DNA fits TRBJ2-7 better; the J call may be wrong. CDR1 and CDR2 (germline): MDHEN, SYDVKM. This CDR3 spans 14 amino acids. DNA of the CDR3: TGTGCCAGCACGATGTTAGTCCGAGGGGTCGAGCAGTACTTC. It translates to CASTMLVRGVEQYF.

The chain links TRBV15 to TRBJ2-5, with TRBD2 identical over 9 bases. The CDR3 loop spans 15 amino acids. The J segment lost 3 bases and the V segment lost 5 bases, leaving 7 bases of the junction unmatched. Germline V gene lookup returns CDR1 LNHNV and CDR2 YYDKDF (reference sequence). CDR3: CATSALTSGKETQYF. DNA for the CDR3: TGTGCCACCAGCGCACTGACTAGCGGAAAAGAGACCCAGTACTTC.

This clonotype was picked up many times. The chain joins TRBV5-1 to TRBJ2-7; D may be TRBD2 (5 bases). CDR3 length equals 12 residues. The V end was cut by 4 bases, the J end by 6 bases, with 11 bases between. Germline V gene sequence: CDR1 SGHRS, CDR2 YFSETQ. The CDR3, as DNA: TGCGCCAGCAGCATGGACTTAGGCGAGCAGTACTTC. Its protein is CASSMDLGEQYF.

This clonotype was found a few times. The V gene is TRBV6-1, the J gene TRBJ2-7; the D gene is possibly TRBD1 (6 bases). The CDR3 runs 14 residues. Trimming removed 1 base from V and 3 bases from J, with 10 bases in between. From germline, CDR1 is MNHNS and CDR2 SASEGT. In nucleotides, the CDR3 is TGTGCCAGCAGTGAAGACAGGGATATCTACGAGCAGTACTTC. Translated, it gives CASSEDRDIYEQYF.

The rearrangement joins TRBV5-1 to TRBJ1-6; D is possibly TRBD1 (5 bases). V gave up 4 bases and J gave up 7 bases, with 9 bases separating them. Germline CDR1 SGHRS, CDR2 YFSETQ. This CDR3 has 13 amino acids. This CDR3 is CASSGGANSPLHF. CDR3 nucleotide sequence: TGCGCCAGCAGCGGAGGGGCCAATTCACCCCTCCACTTT.

This clonotype was detected a few times. V and J are TRBV20-1 and TRBJ1-2; D gene unclear. This CDR3 contains 14 residues. CDR1 and CDR2 (germline): DFQATT, SNEGSKA (reference sequence). The V gene lost 6 bases and the J gene lost 0 bases, with 14 bases spanning the gap. The CDR3 loop is CSALPTRTNYGYTF. The CDR3 region has the DNA TGCAGTGCCCTACCGACAAGGACTAACTATGGCTACACCTTC.

In DNA, the CDR3 is TGCGCCAGCAGCTTTTACCCGGGGGTAGACACTGAAGCTTTCTTT. This gives the protein CASSFYPGVDTEAFF. The rearrangement links TRBV5-1 to TRBJ1-1, with D perhaps matching TRBD1 (5 bases). From germline, CDR1 is SGHRS and CDR2 YFSETQ. Trimming left V 2 bases short and J 3 bases short, with 14 bases between. This CDR3 is 15 amino acids long.

The rearrangement joins TRBV27 to TRBJ2-1, with a tentative D call TRBD1 (6 bases). The J call may be mistaken, given a closer DNA end match to TRBJ2-7. The CDR3 contains 13 residues. Germline V gene lookup returns CDR1 MNHEY and CDR2 SMNVEV (reference sequence). The CDR3 here is CASRPGHTYEQYF. The CDR3 DNA reads as TGTGCCAGCCGTCCGGGACACACTTACGAGCAGTACTTC.